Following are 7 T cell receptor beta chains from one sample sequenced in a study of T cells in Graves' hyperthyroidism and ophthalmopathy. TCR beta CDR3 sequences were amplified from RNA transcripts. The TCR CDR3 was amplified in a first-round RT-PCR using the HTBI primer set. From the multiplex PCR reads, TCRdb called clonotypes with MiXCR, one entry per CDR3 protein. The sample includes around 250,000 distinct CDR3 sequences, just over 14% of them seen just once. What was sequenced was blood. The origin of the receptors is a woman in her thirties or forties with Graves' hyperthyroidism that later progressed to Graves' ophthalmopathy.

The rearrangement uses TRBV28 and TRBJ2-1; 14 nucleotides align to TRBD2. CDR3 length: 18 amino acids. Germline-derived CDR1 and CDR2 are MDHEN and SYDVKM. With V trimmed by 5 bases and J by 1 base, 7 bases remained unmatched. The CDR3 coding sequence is TGTGCCAGCAGTGCGGGACTAGCGGGAGTTACGTCCTACAATGAGCAGTTCTTC. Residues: CASSAGLAGVTSYNEQFF.

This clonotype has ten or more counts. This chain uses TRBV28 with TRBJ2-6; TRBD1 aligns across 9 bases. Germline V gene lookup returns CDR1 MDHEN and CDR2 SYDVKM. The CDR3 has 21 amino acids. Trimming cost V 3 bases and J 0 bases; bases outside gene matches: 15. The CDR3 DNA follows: TGTGCCAGCAGTTTGTACTTCTTCGGACAGGGGACCCCCTCTGGGGCCAACGTCCTGACTTTC. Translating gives CASSLYFFGQGTPSGANVLTF.

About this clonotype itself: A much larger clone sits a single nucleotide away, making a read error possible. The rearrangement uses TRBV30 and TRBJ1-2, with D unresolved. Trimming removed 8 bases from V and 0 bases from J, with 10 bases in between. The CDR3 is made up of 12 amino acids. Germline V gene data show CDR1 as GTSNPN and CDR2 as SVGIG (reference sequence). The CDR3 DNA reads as TGTGCCAGAACGAGGGCTAACTATGGCTACACCTTC. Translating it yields CARTRANYGYTF.

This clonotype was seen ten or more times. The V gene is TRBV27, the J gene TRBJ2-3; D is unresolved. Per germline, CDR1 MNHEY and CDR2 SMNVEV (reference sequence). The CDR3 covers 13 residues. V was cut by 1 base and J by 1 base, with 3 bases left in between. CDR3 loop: CASSLWGTDTQYF. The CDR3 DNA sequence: TGTGCCAGCAGTTTATGGGGCACAGATACGCAGTATTTT.

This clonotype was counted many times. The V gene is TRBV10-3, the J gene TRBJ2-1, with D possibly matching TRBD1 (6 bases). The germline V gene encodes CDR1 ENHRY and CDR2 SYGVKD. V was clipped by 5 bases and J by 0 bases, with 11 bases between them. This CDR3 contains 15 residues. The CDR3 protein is CAISSDRTSYNEQFF. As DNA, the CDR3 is TGTGCCATCAGTTCGGACAGAACCTCCTACAATGAGCAGTTCTTC.

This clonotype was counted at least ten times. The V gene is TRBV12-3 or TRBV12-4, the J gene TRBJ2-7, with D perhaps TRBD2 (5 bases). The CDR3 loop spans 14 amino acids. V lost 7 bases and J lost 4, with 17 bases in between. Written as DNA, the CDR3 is TGTGCCAGCAAGGAAAGCAGCGGTTCTTACGAGCAGTACTTC. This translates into CASKESSGSYEQYF.

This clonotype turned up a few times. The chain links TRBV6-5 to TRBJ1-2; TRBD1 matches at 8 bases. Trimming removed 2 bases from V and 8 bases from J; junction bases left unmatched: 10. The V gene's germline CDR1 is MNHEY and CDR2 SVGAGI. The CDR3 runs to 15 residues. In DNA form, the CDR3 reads TGTGCCAGCAGTTACGCGAAAGGACAGGGCTGGGGCTACACCTTC. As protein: CASSYAKGQGWGYTF.